Following are 13 T cell receptor beta chains from one sample sequenced in a study of T-cell reconstitution after alpha-beta-depleted transplantation in children. During its preparation, the TCRbeta library received unique molecular identifiers. TCRdb analysed the PCR reads with MiXCR anew, one entry per CDR3 protein. The table lists over 550,000 distinct CDR3 sequences, more than 9% of them singletons. The specimen was PBMCs from the stem cell graft donor, collected from the stem cell graft. These receptors all come from a human donor who donated a stem cell graft to a child with acute myeloid leukemia.

The chain couples TRBV2 to TRBJ1-4, with a possible D match to TRBD1 (6 bases). The ends were cut back, 4 bases at V and 4 bases at J, with 7 bases in the middle. This CDR3 has 13 residues. Germline loops: CDR1 SNHLY, CDR2 FYNNEI. CDR3 protein: CASSGTVNEKLFF. The CDR3, as DNA: TGTGCCAGCAGTGGGACAGTTAATGAAAAACTGTTTTTT.

There are a few counts of this clonotype. The chain combines TRBV28 with TRBJ2-4; D is possibly TRBD1 or TRBD2 (5 bases each). This CDR3 spans 16 amino acids. With 5 bases removed from V and 2 bases from J, the gap between germline ends came to 16 bases. CDR1 and CDR2 from the germline V gene are MDHEN and SYDVKM. This CDR3 reads CASSPGSEGSKNIQYF. Written as DNA, the CDR3 is TGTGCCAGCAGTCCGGGCTCCGAGGGGTCCAAAAACATTCAGTACTTC.

This clonotype was observed many times. The V gene is TRBV5-1, the J gene TRBJ2-3; 7 positions match TRBD2. Trimming at V came to 2 bases and at J to 0 bases, leaving 3 bases not matched to a gene. The CDR3 has 15 residues. The germline V gene has CDR1 SGHRS and CDR2 YFSETQ. CDR3 amino acids: CASSFGAGSTDTQYF. CDR3 DNA sequence: TGCGCCAGCAGCTTCGGAGCGGGGAGCACAGATACGCAGTATTTT.

This clonotype was detected ten times or more. The chain recombines TRBV5-4 with TRBJ2-7; 11 bases align to TRBD1. CDR3 size: 17 residues. Germline V CDR1 and CDR2: SGHNT, YYREEE (reference sequence). V trimming: 1 base; J trimming: 5 bases; junction bases outside the gene matches: 11. CDR3 in DNA: TGTGCCAGCAGCTTGTGGGACAGGGACAGGGGGGATCACGAGCAGTACTTC. Translation gives CASSLWDRDRGDHEQYF.

This clonotype was seen at least ten times. CDR3 amino acids: CASSLGTALYQETQYF. CDR3 sequence (DNA): TGTGCCAGCAGCTTGGGGACAGCCTTGTACCAAGAGACCCAGTACTTC. The rearrangement links TRBV5-5 to TRBJ2-5; a possible D gene is TRBD1 (6 bases). The germline V gene encodes CDR1 SGHKS and CDR2 YYEKEE (reference sequence). Trimming left V 0 bases short and J 0 bases short, with 12 bases between. This CDR3 has 16 residues.

The gene calls are TRBV20-1 and TRBJ2-7; D call uncertain. In germline, CDR1 is DFQATT, CDR2 SNEGSKA (reference sequence). The CDR3 runs to 14 residues. The V and J ends lost 4 bases and 1 base respectively, with 14 bases between them. This chain's CDR3 is CSATPLTPSYEQYF. CDR3 bases: TGCAGTGCTACTCCGCTCACCCCTTCCTACGAGCAGTACTTC.

This clonotype was seen only a few times. The chain recombines TRBV10-3 with TRBJ1-5; 10 bases line up with TRBD1. CDR1 is ENHRY and CDR2 is SYGVKD in the germline V gene. J gave up 7 bases and V 6 bases, and 9 bases lay outside the gene matches. The CDR3 has 15 amino acids. The CDR3 protein is CAISGGTGDGQPQHF. The CDR3 bases are TGTGCCATCAGCGGCGGGACAGGGGACGGACAGCCCCAGCATTTT.

CDR3 amino acids: CASSQGSSGPYNEQFF. The DNA of the CDR3 is TGTGCCAGCAGCCAAGGTTCTAGCGGACCCTACAATGAGCAGTTCTTC. The chain employs TRBV3-1 and TRBJ2-1; TRBD2 agrees at 7 bases. This CDR3 region has 16 residues. CDR1 and CDR2 (germline): LGHDT, YNNKEL (reference sequence). V gave up 1 base and J gave up 2 bases; unmatched junction bases: 5.

This clonotype was detected ten times or more. The V gene is TRBV7-2, the J gene TRBJ2-3; 7 bases are shared with TRBD2. V gave up 6 bases and J gave up 4 bases; unmatched junction bases: 1. The CDR3 sequence is 12 residues long. Germline CDR1 SGHTA, CDR2 FQGNSA. The CDR3 nucleotides are TGTGCCAGCAGGCGGGAGTCAGATACGCAGTATTTT. Its translation: CASRRESDTQYF.

The chain links TRBV20-1 to TRBJ2-6; perhaps TRBD2 as D (6 bases). The CDR3 is 17 residues long. Trimming took 5 bases from V and 0 from J, leaving 17 bases between them. CDR1 DFQATT and CDR2 SNEGSKA come from the germline V gene (reference sequence). The CDR3 region has the DNA TGCAGTGCTTCTTTTGGGAGGTTCCTCTCTGGGGCCAACGTCCTGACTTTC. Protein sequence: CSASFGRFLSGANVLTF.

This clonotype was counted only a few times. This rearrangement joins TRBV20-1 to TRBJ2-3; 10 bases map to TRBD2. CDR1 is DFQATT and CDR2 is SNEGSKA in the germline V gene (reference sequence). This CDR3 comprises 13 residues. Losses at the gene ends were 5 bases for V and 6 bases for J; bases not matched to a gene: 5. The CDR3 loop reads CSAVKAGGDTQYF. The CDR3 coding sequence is TGCAGTGCTGTGAAAGCGGGGGGGGATACGCAGTATTTT.

This chain joins TRBV7-9 and TRBJ2-3; D possibly uses TRBD1 or TRBD2 (5 bases each). Between the trimmed V and J ends, which lost 3 bases and 2 bases, there was a span of 12 bases. This CDR3 comprises 15 residues. CDR1 and CDR2 from the germline V gene are SEHNR and FQNEAQ (reference sequence). Here the CDR3 reads CASSFPFGATDTQYF. The CDR3 DNA sequence: TGTGCCAGCAGCTTTCCATTCGGGGCCACAGATACGCAGTATTTT.

This clonotype appeared a few times. The chain carries TRBV2 and TRBJ2-2; 8 nucleotides line up with TRBD1. J gave up 2 bases and V 8 bases, and 7 bases lay outside the gene matches. This CDR3 has 15 residues. Germline loops: CDR1 SNHLY, CDR2 FYNNEI. In nucleotides, the CDR3 is TGTGCCAGCGGACGACAGGGGCCTAACACCGGGGAGCTGTTTTTT. It codes for CASGRQGPNTGELFF.